The clone carrying this T cell receptor beta chain appeared a few times. Antigen: not known. This sample was included in a study of T-cell memory formation after mild COVID-19. Findings and limits, study-wide: In second-wave clones peaking day 37, SARS-CoV-2 specificity remained unconfirmed. CD4+ contracting clones were mainly CM and EM; CD8+ ones, EMRA.

Germline V gene data show CDR1 as SGHRS and CDR2 as YFSETQ. J was trimmed by 5 bases and V by 3 bases; bases with no gene match: 11. The CDR3 is 17 amino acids. Each CDR3 protein is one row after TCRdb ran MiXCR on the 5' RACE reads. The sample lists about 400,000 distinct CDR3 sequences, 20% to 30% occurring once. The chain links TRBV5-1 to TRBJ2-3, with 11 positions matching TRBD2. The receptor's source is an adult woman who had mild COVID-19 (a few samples of this study predate the infection). Cell type and time point are not known. Sequenced: PBMCs or a T cell subset sorted from them (not recorded which). The CDR3 nucleotides read TGCGCCAGCAGCTCTGGGACTAGCGGAACACGGGTAGATACGCAGTATTTT. As protein: CASSSGTSGTRVDTQYF.